This TCR beta chain was observed in a study of blood T cell repertoires in COVID-19. Study as a whole: Specimens from acute and convalescent COVID-19 originated in the United States, Italy and Spain. Sources were T cells, B-cell-depleted T cells, or PBMCs; the material itself was cDNA or gDNA.

How the authors handled the data: Amplified reference gene primers provided the basis for estimating nucleated cell counts. Measured with immunoSEQ multiplex PCR; TCRdb has only the in-frame clones, and not every one. From that table come the V and J calls and clone size; the DNA was used to work out D and trimming. The sample consists of 60,000 to 65,000 clones, less than 85% of them appearing once. Germline V gene lookup returns CDR1 SEHNR and CDR2 FQNEAQ (reference sequence). Trimming cost V 6 bases and J 4 bases; bases outside gene matches: 5. The CDR3 totals 13 residues. This rearrangement joins TRBV7-9 to TRBJ2-5; 7 bases match TRBD1. The clonotype originates from a man aged 55 to 69 with acute or convalescent COVID-19. Source material: peripheral blood. In nucleotides, the CDR3 is TGTGCCAGCAGGCGGACAGGCGTAGAGACCCAGTACTTC. It encodes CASRRTGVETQYF.